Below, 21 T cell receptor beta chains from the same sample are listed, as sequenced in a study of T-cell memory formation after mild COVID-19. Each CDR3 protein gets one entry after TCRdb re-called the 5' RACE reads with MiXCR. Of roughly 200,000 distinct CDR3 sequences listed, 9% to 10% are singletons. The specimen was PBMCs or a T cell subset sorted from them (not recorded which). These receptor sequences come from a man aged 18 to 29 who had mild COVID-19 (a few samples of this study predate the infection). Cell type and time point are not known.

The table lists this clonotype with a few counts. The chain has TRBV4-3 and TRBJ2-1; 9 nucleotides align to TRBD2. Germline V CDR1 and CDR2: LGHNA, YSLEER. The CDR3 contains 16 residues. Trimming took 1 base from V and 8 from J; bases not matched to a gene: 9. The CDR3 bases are TGCGCCAGCAGCCAAGTTGCGCGGGGGGGCCTGGATGAGCAGTTCTTC. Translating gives CASSQVARGGLDEQFF.

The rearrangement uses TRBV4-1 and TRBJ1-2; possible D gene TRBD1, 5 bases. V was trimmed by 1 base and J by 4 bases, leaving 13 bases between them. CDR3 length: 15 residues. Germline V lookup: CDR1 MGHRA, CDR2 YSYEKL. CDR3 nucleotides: TGCGCCAGCAGCCAAGCCGGCCGGGGGTCCTATGGCTACACCTTC. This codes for CASSQAGRGSYGYTF.

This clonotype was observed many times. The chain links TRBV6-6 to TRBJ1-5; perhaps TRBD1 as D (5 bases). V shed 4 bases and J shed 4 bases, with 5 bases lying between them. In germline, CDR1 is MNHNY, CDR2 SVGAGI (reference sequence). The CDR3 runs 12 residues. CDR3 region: CASSSGNQPQHF. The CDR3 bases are TGTGCCAGCAGTTCAGGGAATCAGCCCCAGCATTTT.

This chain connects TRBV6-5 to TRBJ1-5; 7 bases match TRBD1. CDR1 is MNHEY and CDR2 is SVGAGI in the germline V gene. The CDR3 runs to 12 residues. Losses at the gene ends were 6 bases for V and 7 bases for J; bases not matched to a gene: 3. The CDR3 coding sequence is TGTGCCAGCAGAACAGGGGTACAGCCCCAGCATTTT. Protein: CASRTGVQPQHF.

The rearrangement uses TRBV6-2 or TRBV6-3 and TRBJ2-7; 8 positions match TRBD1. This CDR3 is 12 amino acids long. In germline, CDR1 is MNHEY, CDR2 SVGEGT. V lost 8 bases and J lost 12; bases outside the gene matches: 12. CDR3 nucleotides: TGTGCCAGCGGGGACAGGAACCGAGCGGGGTACGTC. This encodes CASGDRNRAGYV.

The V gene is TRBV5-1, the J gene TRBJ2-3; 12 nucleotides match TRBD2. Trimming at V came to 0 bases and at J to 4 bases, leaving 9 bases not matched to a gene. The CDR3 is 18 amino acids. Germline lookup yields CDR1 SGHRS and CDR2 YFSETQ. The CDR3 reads CASSLVASGGATADTQYF. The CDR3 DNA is TGCGCCAGCAGCTTGGTGGCTAGCGGGGGGGCAACCGCAGATACGCAGTATTTT. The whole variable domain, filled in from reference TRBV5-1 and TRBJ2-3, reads KAGVTQTPRYLIKTRGQQVTLSCSPISGHRSVSWYQQTPGQGLQFLFEYFSETQRNKGNFPGRFSGRQFSNSRSEMNVSTLELGDSALYLCASSLVASGGATADTQYFGPGTRLTVL.

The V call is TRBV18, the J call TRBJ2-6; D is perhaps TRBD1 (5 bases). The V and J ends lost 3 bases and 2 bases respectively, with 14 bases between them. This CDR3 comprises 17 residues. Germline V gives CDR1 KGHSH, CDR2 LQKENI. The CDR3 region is CASSPQGSGAGANVLTF. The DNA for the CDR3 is TGTGCCAGCTCACCGCAGGGAAGTGGAGCTGGGGCCAACGTCCTGACTTTC.

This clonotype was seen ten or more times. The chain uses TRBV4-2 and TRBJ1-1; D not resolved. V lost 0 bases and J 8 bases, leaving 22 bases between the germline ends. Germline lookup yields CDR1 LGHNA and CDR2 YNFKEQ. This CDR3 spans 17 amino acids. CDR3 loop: CASSQDASAGATREAFF. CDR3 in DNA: TGTGCCAGCAGCCAAGACGCCTCGGCAGGCGCCACGAGAGAAGCTTTCTTT.

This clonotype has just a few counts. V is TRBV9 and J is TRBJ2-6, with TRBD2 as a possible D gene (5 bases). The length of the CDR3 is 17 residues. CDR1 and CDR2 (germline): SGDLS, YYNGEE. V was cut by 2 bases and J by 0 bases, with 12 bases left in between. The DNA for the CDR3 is TGTGCCAGCAGCGTGAGCGGCACCCTCTCTGGGGCCAACGTCCTGACTTTC. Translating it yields CASSVSGTLSGANVLTF.

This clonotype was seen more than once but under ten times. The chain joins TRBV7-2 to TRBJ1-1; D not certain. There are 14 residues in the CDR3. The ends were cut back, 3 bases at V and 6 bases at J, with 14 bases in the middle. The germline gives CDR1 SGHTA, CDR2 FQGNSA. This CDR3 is CASSLVSATPEAFF. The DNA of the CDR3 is TGTGCCAGCAGCTTGGTGTCGGCGACTCCTGAAGCTTTCTTT.

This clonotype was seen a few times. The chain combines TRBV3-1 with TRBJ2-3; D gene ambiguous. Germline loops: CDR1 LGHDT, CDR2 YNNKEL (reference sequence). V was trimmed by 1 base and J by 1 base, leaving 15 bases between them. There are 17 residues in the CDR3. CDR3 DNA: TGTGCCAGCAGCCAAGTCGGGCCACCTCCAGGCACAGATACGCAGTATTTT. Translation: CASSQVGPPPGTDTQYF.

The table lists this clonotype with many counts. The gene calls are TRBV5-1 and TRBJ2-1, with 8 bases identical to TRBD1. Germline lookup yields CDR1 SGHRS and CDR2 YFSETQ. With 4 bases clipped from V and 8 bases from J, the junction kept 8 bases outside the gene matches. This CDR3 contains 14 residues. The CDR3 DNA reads TGCGCCAGCAGCCAGATGACAGGGGACGATGAGCAGTTCTTC. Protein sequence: CASSQMTGDDEQFF.

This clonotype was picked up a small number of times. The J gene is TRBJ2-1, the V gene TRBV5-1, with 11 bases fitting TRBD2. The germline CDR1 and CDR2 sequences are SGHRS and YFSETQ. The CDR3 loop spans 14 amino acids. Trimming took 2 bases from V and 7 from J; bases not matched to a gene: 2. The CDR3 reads CASSFLAGGNEQFF. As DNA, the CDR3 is TGCGCCAGCAGCTTCCTAGCGGGGGGTAATGAGCAGTTCTTC.

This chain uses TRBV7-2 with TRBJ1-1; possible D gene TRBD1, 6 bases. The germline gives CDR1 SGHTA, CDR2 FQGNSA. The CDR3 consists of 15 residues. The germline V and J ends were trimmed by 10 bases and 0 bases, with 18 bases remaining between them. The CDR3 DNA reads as TGTGCCATCCGGACCTCCGGGACAATGAACACTGAAGCTTTCTTT. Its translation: CAIRTSGTMNTEAFF.

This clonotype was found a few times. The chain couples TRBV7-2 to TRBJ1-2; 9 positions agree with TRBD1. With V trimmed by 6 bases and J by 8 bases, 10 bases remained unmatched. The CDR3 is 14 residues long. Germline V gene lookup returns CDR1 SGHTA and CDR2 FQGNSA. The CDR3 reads CASRASNRGLGYTF. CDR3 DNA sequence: TGTGCCAGCAGAGCCTCGAACAGGGGGCTGGGCTACACCTTC.

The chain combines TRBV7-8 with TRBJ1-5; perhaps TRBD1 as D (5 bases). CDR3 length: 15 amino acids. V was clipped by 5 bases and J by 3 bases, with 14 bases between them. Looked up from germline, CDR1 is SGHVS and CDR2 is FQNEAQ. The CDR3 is CASSQPLGTNQPQHF. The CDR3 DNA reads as TGTGCCAGCAGCCAACCCCTGGGGACCAATCAGCCCCAGCATTTT.

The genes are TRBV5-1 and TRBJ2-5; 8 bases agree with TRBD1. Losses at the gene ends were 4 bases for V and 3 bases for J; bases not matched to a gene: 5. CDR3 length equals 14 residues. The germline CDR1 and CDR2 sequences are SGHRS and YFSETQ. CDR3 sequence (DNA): TGCGCCAGCAGCAAAGGACAGGGAGAAGAGACCCAGTACTTC. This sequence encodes CASSKGQGEETQYF.

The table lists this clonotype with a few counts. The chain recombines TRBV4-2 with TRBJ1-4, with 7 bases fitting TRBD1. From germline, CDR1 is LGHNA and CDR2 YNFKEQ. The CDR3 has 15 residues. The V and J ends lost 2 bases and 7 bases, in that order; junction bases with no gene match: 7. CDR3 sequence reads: CASSQLRDSGEKLFF. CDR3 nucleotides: TGTGCCAGCAGCCAACTACGGGACAGTGGTGAAAAACTGTTTTTT.

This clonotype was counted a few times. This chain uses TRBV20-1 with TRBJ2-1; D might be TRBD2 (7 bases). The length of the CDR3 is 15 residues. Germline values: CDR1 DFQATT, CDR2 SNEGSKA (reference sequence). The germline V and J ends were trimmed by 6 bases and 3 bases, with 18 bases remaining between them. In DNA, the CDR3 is TGCAGTGCCCCTTCACCGGGGGGCCTCTACAATGAGCAGTTCTTC. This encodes CSAPSPGGLYNEQFF.

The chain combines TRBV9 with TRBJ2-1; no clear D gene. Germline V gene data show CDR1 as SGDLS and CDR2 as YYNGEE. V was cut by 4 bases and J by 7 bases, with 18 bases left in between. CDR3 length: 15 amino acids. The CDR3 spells CASSFQPRTYNEQFF. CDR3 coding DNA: TGTGCCAGCAGCTTCCAACCGAGGACGTATAATGAGCAGTTCTTC.

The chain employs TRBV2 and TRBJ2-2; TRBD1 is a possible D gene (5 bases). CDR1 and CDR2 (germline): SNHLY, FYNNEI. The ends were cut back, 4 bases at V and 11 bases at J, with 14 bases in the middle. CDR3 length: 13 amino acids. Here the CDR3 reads CASSGTYDEELFF. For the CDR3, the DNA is TGTGCCAGCAGTGGGACATACGACGAAGAGCTGTTTTTT. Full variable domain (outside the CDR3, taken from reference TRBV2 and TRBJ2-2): EPEVTQTPSHQVTQMGQEVILRCVPISNHLYFYWYRQILGQKVEFLVSFYNNEISEKSEIFDDQFSVERPDGSNFTLKIRSTKLEDSAMYFCASSGTYDEELFFGEGSRLTVL.